This is a list of T cell receptor beta chains from one sample in a study of cytomegalovirus exposure and HLA in healthy donors. The data were produced by immunoSEQ multiplex PCR, yet TCRdb's version contains in-frame clones alone and is incomplete. The repertoire holds roughly 140,000 clones, with roughly 85% as singletons. Sequencing was performed on PBMCs. These receptors all stem from a young woman in good health and CMV-seronegative. CDR3s include the opening cysteine and the closing phenylalanine or tryptophan.

j_call v_call cdr3_aa
TRBJ1-5 TRBV6-6 CASGGLGQDRQPQHF
TRBJ1-2 TRBV5-1 CASSHRTGDYGYTF
TRBJ2-7 TRBV28 CASSLLLAGAPEQYF
TRBJ1-2 TRBV7-2 CASSLDREGYGYTF
TRBJ1-5 TRBV6-5 CASSYSRTASNQPQHF
TRBJ2-4 TRBV29-1 CSARVQGATKNIQYF
TRBJ1-3 TRBV6-6 CASSEQAIGNTIHF
TRBJ2-3 TRBV6-5 CASSYLGADTQYF
TRBJ2-2 TRBV13 CASSFGGRWGGELFF
TRBJ2-1 TRBV7-3 CASSGLAGDFNEQFF
TRBJ1-2 TRBV28 CASSLIAGPYYGYTF
TRBJ2-7 TRBV28 CASSLPVYEQYF
TRBJ2-1 TRBV28 CASRGGAPSYNEQFF
TRBJ2-5 TRBV5-1 CASSLEGLAGTETQYF
TRBJ2-5 TRBV11-1 CASSTFSATKETQYF
. TRBV7-2 CASSLASVGEQYF
TRBJ2-1 TRBV11-3 CASSSDSPNEQFF
TRBJ1-3 TRBV19 CASSIVYGALQTGNTIYF
TRBJ2-1 TRBV6-1 CASSLHNRVHEQFF
TRBJ2-5 TRBV7-2 CASSPREETQYF
TRBJ1-2 TRBV23-1 CASSQSKDRGQGLNYGYTF
TRBJ1-2 TRBV28 CASRTGQDYGYTF
TRBJ1-5 TRBV4-3 CASGQDRNGNQPQHF
TRBJ2-2 TRBV4-2 CASSLGQKWNGELFF
TRBJ2-7 TRBV30 CAWMRGGASGWEQYF
TRBJ2-1 TRBV7-2 CASSLGGGGYNEQFF
TRBJ1-1 TRBV18 CASSPPLTVAEAFF
TRBJ2-2 TRBV27 CASSFLSQGLAGTGELFF
TRBJ2-3 TRBV27 CASSANRRTDTQYF
TRBJ1-5 TRBV4-2 CASSPTPGQERNSNQPQHF
TRBJ1-2 TRBV18 CASSRGGDRNYGYTF
TRBJ2-7 TRBV15 CATSRAEPSSYEQYF
TRBJ2-1 TRBV11-2 CASSSDPTRSGGYNEQFF
TRBJ2-1 TRBV27 CASSLGLAGGHEQFF
TRBJ2-7 TRBV6-1 CASSVAESSYEQYF
TRBJ2-3 TRBV5-4 CASSSFSTDTQYF
TRBJ1-4 TRBV29-1 CSVLSAGHVFF
TRBJ1-1 TRBV10-3 CAITSDTPNTEAFF
TRBJ1-1 TRBV27 CASSLSQGMTTEAFF
TRBJ1-2 TRBV9 CASSVIPTDRGTF
TRBJ2-7 TRBV27 CASSLVGGPYEQYF
TRBJ2-2 TRBV4-2 CASSQEAGGPLNTGELFF
TRBJ2-1 TRBV9 CASSVGGVTSSYNEQFF
TRBJ1-6 TRBV5-1 CASSPGTGSRNSPLHF
TRBJ2-5 TRBV13 CASSLDREPDETQYF
TRBJ1-4 TRBV28 CASRNRGDEKLFF
TRBJ2-2 TRBV4-2 CASSQDPLAGGTGELFF
TRBJ2-5 TRBV11-2 CASSLSETQYF
TRBJ2-6 TRBV5-5 CASYANPSSGANVLTF
TRBJ2-7 TRBV2 CASSGLRWPYEQYF
TRBJ2-1 TRBV19 CASSADPISYNEQFF
TRBJ2-7 TRBV11-3 CASSLNREGEQYF
TRBJ2-2 TRBV6-6 CASSYSSATGELFF
TRBJ2-5 TRBV27 CASRERGGWETQYF